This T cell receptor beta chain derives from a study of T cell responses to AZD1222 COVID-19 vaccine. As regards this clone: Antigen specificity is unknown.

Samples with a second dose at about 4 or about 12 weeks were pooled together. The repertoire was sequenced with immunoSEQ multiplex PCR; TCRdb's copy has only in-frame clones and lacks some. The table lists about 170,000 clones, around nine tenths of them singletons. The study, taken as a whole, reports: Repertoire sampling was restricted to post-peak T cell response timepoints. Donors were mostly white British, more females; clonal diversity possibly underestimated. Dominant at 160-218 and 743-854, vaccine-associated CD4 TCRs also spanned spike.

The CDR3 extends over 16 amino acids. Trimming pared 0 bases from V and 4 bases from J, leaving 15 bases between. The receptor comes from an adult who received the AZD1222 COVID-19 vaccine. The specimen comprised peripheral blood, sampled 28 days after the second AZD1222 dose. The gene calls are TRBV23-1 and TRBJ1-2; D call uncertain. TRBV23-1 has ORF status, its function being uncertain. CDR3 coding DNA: TGCGCCAGCAGTCAATCCGACGGCAAGGGTCTCTATGGCTACACCTTC. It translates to CASSQSDGKGLYGYTF.